The clone carrying this T cell receptor (beta chain) is large (0.1 to 1%) by share. The antigen remains undetermined. Sequencing used immunoSEQ multiplex PCR; TCRdb keeps in-frame clones, though not all of them. The sample records around 6,500 clones, around 87% being singletons. This entry belongs to a study of T cell clonotyping in hematopoietic cell transplantation. General study points: Broader posttransplant TCR repertoire diversity was predicted by graft donor and pretransplant recipient Inverse Simpson Index values.

CDR1 is LNHDA, CDR2 SQIVND, per germline (reference sequence). The V and J ends lost 1 base and 8 bases respectively, with 6 bases between them. The CDR3 covers 12 residues. The sequencing here drew on peripheral blood mononuclear cells, taken 100 days after allogeneic stem cell transplant. The chain combines TRBV19 with TRBJ2-1; D is uncertain. The sequence derives from a female patient in her forties or fifties who had an allogeneic stem cell transplant from a related donor, so the T cells may come from the graft donor. Some clones in this sample may be carry-over from other donors' samples. The CDR3 region is CASSIGIHEQFF. DNA of the CDR3: TGTGCCAGTAGTATAGGGATCCATGAGCAGTTCTTC.